Sequencing of this T cell receptor beta chain was carried out in a study of T cells expressing NK-cell markers. The CDR3 is made up of 14 amino acids. The germline CDR1 and CDR2 sequences are SQVTM and ANQGSEA. TCRdb reprocessed the 5' RACE reads, with one entry per CDR3 protein and no DNA. The table gives approximately 440,000 distinct CDR3 sequences; the top ten clones make up 1.4% of it. The sample taken for sequencing was blood T cells: a sorted CD56 or NKG2C T cell subset, CD4+ or CD8+ T cells, or bulk PBMC T cells (not recorded which). The source of this sequence is a woman aged 45-59 years in good health. The V and J genes are TRBV29-1 and TRBJ2-4. The CDR3 is CSVELRLAKNIQYF.